The rows below give T cell receptor beta chains drawn from one sample of a study of early T cells in non-severe SARS-CoV-2 infection. TCRdb redid the calling of the 5' RACE reads with MiXCR, one entry per CDR3 protein. This table holds tens of thousands of distinct CDR3 sequences, about an eighth found once. The sequencing sample was made of whole blood. These receptors originate from an adult who was a healthcare worker with PCR-confirmed SARS-CoV-2 infection or an uninfected control (not recorded which). Each CDR3 is given with its conserved first and last residue. D genes are given only for firm matches. Expanded clones are given a class, and other clones once, few, many or no size at all.

clone_size	j_call	d_call	v_call	cdr3_nt	cdr3_aa
many	TRBJ2-1	TRBD2	TRBV5-1	TGCGCCAGCAGCCCGTCCCCCGGGACTAACTACAATGAGCAGTTCTTC	CASSPSPGTNYNEQFF
NA	TRBJ2-3	NA	TRBV2	TGTGCCAGCAGTGAAGCAGATACGCAGTATTTT	CASSEADTQYF
once	TRBJ2-7	TRBD1	TRBV12-3/TRBV12-4	TGTGCCAGCAGCCCCGACAGGGGAAAATACTACGAGCAGTACTTC	CASSPDRGKYYEQYF
few	TRBJ2-7	TRBD1	TRBV5-1	TGCGCCAGCAGCTTGGACGGGACAGGGGTCTACGAGCAGTACTTC	CASSLDGTGVYEQYF
NA	TRBJ1-1	TRBD1	TRBV7-9	TGTGCCAGCAGCTTAGGCACAGGGGGGATGAACACTGAAGCTTTCTTT	CASSLGTGGMNTEAFF
many	TRBJ2-1	NA	TRBV5-1	TGCGCCAGCAGCTTGCTCCCCAATGAGCAGTTCTTC	CASSLLPNEQFF
NA	TRBJ1-6	NA	TRBV28	TGTGCCAGCAGCACCGGCGAGGTGAATTCACCCCTCCACTTT	CASSTGEVNSPLHF
many	TRBJ2-7	TRBD1	TRBV28	TGTGCCAGCAGCCCACTTTTGGGGGACAGGGCTTTTAATCTTTACGAGCAGTACTTC	CASSPLLGDRAFNLYEQYF
NA	TRBJ2-3	TRBD2	TRBV29-1	TGCAGCGTGGCGCGGGGGTCAGATACGCAGTATTTT	CSVARGSDTQYF
many	TRBJ2-1	NA	TRBV12-3/TRBV12-4	TGTGCCAGCAGTTTGGTCCCCCCCTACAATGAGCAGTTCTTC	CASSLVPPYNEQFF
NA	TRBJ2-6	NA	TRBV6-1	TGTGCCAGCAGCCCGGGGGTCTCTGGGGCCAACGTCCTGACTTTC	CASSPGVSGANVLTF
many	TRBJ1-5	NA	TRBV5-1	TGCGCCAGCAGCGTTGAAAGCAATCAGCCCCAGCATTTT	CASSVESNQPQHF
many	TRBJ1-2	NA	TRBV5-1	TGCGCCAGCAGCTTGGCTTTAGGGGCGAACTATGGCTACACCTTC	CASSLALGANYGYTF
many	TRBJ1-1	NA	TRBV13	TGTGCCAGCAGCCCCCACGGGGGTGAAGCTTTCTTT	CASSPHGGEAFF
many	TRBJ1-1	NA	TRBV6-2/TRBV6-3	TGTGCCAGCACCCCGCCCAAGCCGAACGCTGAAGCTTTCTTT	CASTPPKPNAEAFF
many	TRBJ2-2	TRBD2	TRBV10-2	TGCGCCAGCAGTCCCAAGGGACTAGCGGGGGGGTACACCGGGGAGCTGTTTTTT	CASSPKGLAGGYTGELFF
many	TRBJ1-6	TRBD1	TRBV6-6	TGTGCCAGCAGTAGGCCGGGACAGGGGGCGATGGCCTATAATTCACCCCTCCACTTT	CASSRPGQGAMAYNSPLHF
many	TRBJ2-7	NA	TRBV29-1	TGCAGCGTTGGGGACAACTACGAGCAGTACTTC	CSVGDNYEQYF
many	TRBJ2-3	NA	TRBV11-2	TGTGCCAGCAGCTTGTTTGCGGGTTCAGATACGCAGTATTTT	CASSLFAGSDTQYF